Below, 28 T cell receptor beta chains from the same sample are listed, as sequenced in a study of blood T cell repertoires in COVID-19. Repertoires were generated with immunoSEQ multiplex PCR, while TCRdb's copy carries only in-frame clones and drops some. There are about 130,000 clones in the sample; roughly 80% occur only once, and less than 15% lies in the top ten. Sequences were obtained from peripheral blood. The source is a woman between 55 and 75 years old with acute or convalescent COVID-19.

V is TRBV27 and J is TRBJ1-5; D remains ambiguous. Trimming pared 0 bases from V and 5 bases from J, leaving 5 bases between. There are 13 residues in the CDR3. CDR1 MNHEY and CDR2 SMNVEV come from the germline V gene (reference sequence). CDR3 bases: TGTGCCAGCAGTTTATCCGGTCATCAGCCCCAGCATTTT. Translated: CASSLSGHQPQHF.

The chain joins TRBV30 to TRBJ1-5, with 9 bases that match TRBD1. The germline CDR1 and CDR2 sequences are GTSNPN and SVGIG (reference sequence). V was pared by 3 bases and J by 3 bases, with 6 bases of the junction left unmatched. The CDR3 is made up of 15 amino acids. The DNA for the CDR3 is TGTGCCTGGAGCAAAGGGACAGGGAACAATCAGCCCCAGCATTTT. It is translated as CAWSKGTGNNQPQHF.

This chain connects TRBV5-8 to TRBJ1-1, with D unresolved. CDR1 SGHTS and CDR2 YDEGEE come from the germline V gene. This CDR3 spans 12 amino acids. Between the trimmed V and J ends, which lost 4 bases and 10 bases, there was a span of 14 bases. The CDR3 bases are TGTGCCAGCAGCCCCCAGTTTGCGGGAGCTTTCTTT. It translates to CASSPQFAGAFF.

This clone was seen a single time. The V and J genes are TRBV9 and TRBJ1-2; 7 bases are shared with TRBD1. Germline loops: CDR1 SGDLS, CDR2 YYNGEE. V lost 0 bases, J lost 4 bases, and 0 bases stayed unmatched. This CDR3 is built from 13 residues. Written as DNA, the CDR3 is TGTGCCAGCAGCGTAGGGGACAGCTATGGCTACACCTTC. This encodes CASSVGDSYGYTF.

This chain joins TRBV9 and TRBJ2-5, with TRBD2 identical over 7 bases. CDR3 length equals 15 residues. V shed 0 bases, J shed 5 bases, and the junction held 7 bases outside the gene matches. Germline-derived CDR1 and CDR2 are SGDLS and YYNGEE. The CDR3 spells CASSVAPSGAETQYF. The CDR3 DNA follows: TGTGCCAGCAGCGTAGCTCCAAGCGGGGCGGAGACCCAGTACTTC.

This chain uses TRBV27 with TRBJ2-3, with D tentatively TRBD2 (5 bases). CDR1 MNHEY and CDR2 SMNVEV come from the germline V gene (reference sequence). V lost 0 bases, J lost 2 bases, and 12 bases lay in between. This CDR3 spans 16 amino acids. CDR3 in amino acids: CASSLSEAEFTDTQYF. CDR3 sequence (DNA): TGTGCCAGCAGTTTATCTGAAGCGGAGTTCACAGATACGCAGTATTTT.

The chain has TRBV5-1 and TRBJ1-4; 8 positions match TRBD1. V was pared by 4 bases and J by 8 bases, with 7 bases of the junction left unmatched. This CDR3 comprises 14 residues. Germline values: CDR1 SGHRS, CDR2 YFSETQ. The CDR3 loop is CASSVGQELEKLFF. For the CDR3, the DNA is TGCGCCAGCAGCGTGGGACAGGAGCTGGAAAAACTGTTTTTT.

This clone has only a few counts. This chain uses TRBV19 with TRBJ1-2; the D gene is possibly TRBD1 (5 bases). There are 14 residues in the CDR3. Looked up from germline, CDR1 is LNHDA and CDR2 is SQIVND (reference sequence). Deletions cut 5 bases from V and 2 bases from J, with 12 bases between. CDR3 residues: CASSLGGGNYGYTF. DNA of the CDR3: TGTGCCAGTAGTCTGGGCGGGGGGAACTATGGCTACACCTTC.

This sequence joins TRBV5-5 and TRBJ1-2; the D is unclear. This CDR3 comprises 15 residues. Germline assignment: CDR1 SGHKS and CDR2 YYEKEE (reference sequence). The ends were cut back, 0 bases at V and 4 bases at J, with 13 bases in the middle. CDR3 in DNA: TGTGCCAGCAGCTTGGAAGCGGAACTAATCTATGGCTACACCTTC. Translated: CASSLEAELIYGYTF. Full variable domain (remainder filled in from reference TRBV5-5 and TRBJ1-2): DAGVTQSPTHLIKTRGQQVTLRCSPISGHKSVSWYQQVLGQGPQFIFQYYEKEERGRGNFPDRFSARQFPNYSSELNVNALLLGDSALYLCASSLEAELIYGYTFGSGTRLTVV.

CDR3 protein: CASSKVRDRGSGNTIYF. In nucleotides, the CDR3 is TGTGCCAGCAGCAAAGTCCGGGACAGGGGATCCGGAAACACCATATATTTT. The V gene is TRBV21-1, the J gene TRBJ1-3; TRBD1 reflects the table's D call only, with no check against the DNA. TRBV21-1 is noted as a pseudogene. The CDR3 length is 17 residues.

This clone was picked up many times. The chain is built from TRBV7-9 and TRBJ1-5; D perhaps matches TRBD1 (5 bases). V was cut by 5 bases and J by 5 bases, with 16 bases left in between. CDR3 length: 15 amino acids. Germline V gene lookup returns CDR1 SEHNR and CDR2 FQNEAQ (reference sequence). CDR3 sequence: CASSHGGGEHQPQHF. CDR3 DNA: TGTGCCAGCAGCCACGGGGGAGGGGAGCATCAGCCCCAGCATTTT.

V gene TRBV6-5 combines with J gene TRBJ1-5, with 7 nucleotides matching TRBD1. Germline CDR1 reads MNHEY; CDR2 reads SVGAGI. With V trimmed by 6 bases and J by 11 bases, 13 bases remained unmatched. The CDR3 has 14 amino acids. The CDR3 sequence is CASRPLGQERTQHF. In DNA, the CDR3 is TGTGCCAGCAGACCCCTAGGACAGGAGAGGACCCAGCATTTT.

CDR3 sequence (DNA): TGTGCCAGCAGCCCTGGGACAGCTGGAAACACCATATATTTT. It yields the protein CASSPGTAGNTIYF. This chain joins TRBV3-1 (or the pseudogene TRBV3-2) and TRBJ1-3; 7 bases align to TRBD1. The CDR3 covers 14 residues. CDR1 LGHDT and CDR2 YNNKEL come from the germline V gene (reference sequence). Germline trimming cut 4 bases from V and 2 bases from J; bases unmatched to any gene: 2.

This chain links TRBV27 with TRBJ1-4; D is unclear. In germline, CDR1 is MNHEY, CDR2 SMNVEV (reference sequence). Between the trimmed V and J ends, which lost 5 bases and 10 bases, there was a span of 20 bases. The CDR3 runs 15 residues. The CDR3 DNA reads as TGTGCCAGCAGTCCGCCGGGGAATACCGGTGGAAAACTGTTTTTT. This gives the protein CASSPPGNTGGKLFF.

This clone was observed a handful of times. The rearrangement uses TRBV19 and TRBJ2-3, with 14 positions matching TRBD2. Germline CDR1 and CDR2: LNHDA and SQIVND (reference sequence). Trimming removed 4 bases from V and 2 bases from J; junction bases left unmatched: 5. The CDR3 extends over 17 amino acids. CDR3 bases: TGTGCCAGTAGTACCGGGACTAGCGGGGGTATCACAGATACGCAGTATTTT. Translated, it gives CASSTGTSGGITDTQYF.

The gene calls are TRBV9 and TRBJ1-1; 9 nucleotides line up with TRBD1. In germline, CDR1 is SGDLS, CDR2 YYNGEE. The CDR3 sequence is 17 residues long. V shed 0 bases, J shed 4 bases, and the junction held 10 bases outside the gene matches. Written as DNA, the CDR3 is TGTGCCAGCAGCGTAGCTGGGGACAGGGATTTTAGCACTGAAGCTTTCTTT. As protein: CASSVAGDRDFSTEAFF. Looking up the rest from reference TRBV9 and TRBJ1-1 gives the full variable domain: DSGVTQTPKHLITATGQRVTLRCSPRSGDLSVYWYQQSLDQGLQFLIQYYNGEERAKGNILERFSAQQFPDLHSELNLSSLELGDSALYFCASSVAGDRDFSTEAFFGQGTRLTVV.

The chain links TRBV19 to TRBJ2-1, with 10 bases aligning to TRBD1. Germline CDR1 reads LNHDA; CDR2 reads SQIVND (reference sequence). The CDR3 is 16 amino acids. V lost 5 bases to trimming and J lost 5 bases; unmatched junction nucleotides: 9. CDR3 residues: CASSPRTGGSNNEQFF. The CDR3 nucleotides are TGTGCCAGTAGTCCTCGGACAGGGGGGTCCAACAATGAGCAGTTCTTC.

J is TRBJ2-5 and V is TRBV7-9; 9 bases fit TRBD2. The V and J ends lost 5 bases and 4 bases, in that order; junction bases with no gene match: 8. This CDR3 contains 15 residues. Germline loops: CDR1 SEHNR, CDR2 FQNEAQ (reference sequence). CDR3 amino acids: CASSPRAGGRETQYF. For the CDR3, the DNA is TGTGCCAGCAGCCCCAGGGCGGGGGGGCGAGAGACCCAGTACTTC.

The chain has TRBV10-3 and TRBJ2-3, with D possibly matching TRBD2 (5 bases). The germline V and J ends were trimmed by 7 bases and 1 base, with 6 bases remaining between them. This CDR3 comprises 12 residues. Germline V lookup: CDR1 ENHRY, CDR2 SYGVKD. CDR3 bases: TGTGCCATCACCGGGGGCACAGATACGCAGTATTTT. This translates into CAITGGTDTQYF.

CDR3 protein: CATSSTTSGIGGELFF. The CDR3 DNA reads as TGTGCCACCTCGTCCACGACTAGCGGGATTGGGGGGGAGCTGTTTTTT. V is TRBV24-1 and J is TRBJ2-2; 11 bases align to TRBD2. Germline V gene lookup returns CDR1 KGHDR and CDR2 SFDVKD. J gave up 8 bases and V 9 bases, and 13 bases lay outside the gene matches. There are 16 residues in the CDR3.

This chain connects TRBV19 to TRBJ1-4; a weak D match, TRBD1 (5 bases). V dropped 6 bases and J dropped 6 bases, with 11 bases sitting between them. Germline lookup yields CDR1 LNHDA and CDR2 SQIVND (reference sequence). This CDR3 is 13 amino acids long. The CDR3 sequence: CASRAGRDEKLFF. Here the CDR3 DNA reads TGTGCCAGTAGAGCAGGGAGGGATGAAAAACTGTTTTTT.

As DNA, the CDR3 is TGTGCCAGCCATTTCTCGGTCGTAGCGGGGTTGGGGAACACTGAAGCTTTCTTT. Amino acid sequence: CASHFSVVAGLGNTEAFF. The rearrangement joins TRBV7-9 to TRBJ1-1; D not certain. This CDR3 contains 18 residues. The V gene's germline CDR1 is SEHNR and CDR2 FQNEAQ (reference sequence). Trimming cost V 8 bases and J 1 base, with 26 bases left between them. The full variable domain, completed using reference TRBV7-9 and TRBJ1-1, is DTGVSQNPRHKITKRGQNVTFRCDPISEHNRLYWYRQTLGQGPEFLTYFQNEAQLEKSRLLSDRFSAERPKGSFSTLEIQRTEQGDSAMYLCASHFSVVAGLGNTEAFFGQGTRLTVV.

This clone was detected only once. This chain links TRBV27 with TRBJ2-6, with TRBD1 identical over 7 bases. This CDR3 is built from 19 residues. In germline, CDR1 is MNHEY, CDR2 SMNVEV (reference sequence). V was pared by 1 base and J by 0 bases, with 9 bases of the junction left unmatched. This chain's CDR3 is CASSLWGTDYSSGANVLTF. CDR3 DNA sequence: TGTGCCAGCAGTTTATGGGGGACAGACTATTCCTCTGGGGCCAACGTCCTGACTTTC. The complete variable domain, with remaining parts taken from reference TRBV27 and TRBJ2-6, reads EAQVTQNPRYLITVTGKKLTVTCSQNMNHEYMSWYRQDPGLGLRQIYYSMNVEVTDKGDVPEGYKVSRKEKRNFPLILESPSPNQTSLYFCASSLWGTDYSSGANVLTFGAGSRLTVL.

The chain recombines TRBV2 with TRBJ1-2; D gene unclear. CDR3 length equals 12 residues. Germline V gene lookup returns CDR1 SNHLY and CDR2 FYNNEI. The V and J ends lost 6 bases and 4 bases respectively, with 9 bases between them. CDR3 coding DNA: TGTGCCAGCAGCACAGCAGTCTATGGCTACACCTTC. It codes for CASSTAVYGYTF.

This chain links TRBV5-1 with TRBJ2-7; 8 bases fit TRBD2. V lost 4 bases, J lost 3 bases, and 15 bases stayed unmatched. This CDR3 region has 17 residues. The germline CDR1 and CDR2 sequences are SGHRS and YFSETQ. As DNA, the CDR3 is TGCGCCAGCAGCGATGGGAACAGCGGGGGACCCGTCTACGAGCAGTACGTC. It is translated as CASSDGNSGGPVYEQYV.

This rearrangement joins TRBV3-1 (or the pseudogene TRBV3-2) to TRBJ2-1, with a tentative D call TRBD2 (6 bases). CDR3 length: 15 amino acids. Deletions cut 1 base from V and 0 bases from J, with 7 bases between. Germline loops: CDR1 LGHDT, CDR2 YNNKEL (reference sequence). The CDR3 coding sequence is TGTGCCAGCAGCCAAGCGGGGGTCTCCTACAATGAGCAGTTCTTC. Its translation: CASSQAGVSYNEQFF.

The gene calls are TRBV10-3 and TRBJ1-6, with 7 positions matching TRBD1. The CDR3 is 14 amino acids. Germline V lookup: CDR1 ENHRY, CDR2 SYGVKD. Trimming took 4 bases from V and 7 from J; bases not matched to a gene: 4. In DNA, the CDR3 is TGTGCCATCAGTGGGACAGGTGGAAATTCACCCCTCCACTTT. Translation gives CAISGTGGNSPLHF.

The J gene is TRBJ1-2, the V gene TRBV2, with TRBD1 as a possible D gene (5 bases). Germline assignment: CDR1 SNHLY and CDR2 FYNNEI. The CDR3 length is 16 residues. V shed 6 bases and J shed 4 bases, with 21 bases lying between them. CDR3 in DNA: TGTGCCAGCAGGTTCTTACAGGAGTCCTGGACCTATGGCTACACCTTC. Amino acids: CASRFLQESWTYGYTF.